Listed below are T cell receptor beta chains from one sample, sequenced in a study of shared clonotypes between healthy human individuals. Only in-frame clones appear in the TCRdb table, and some are missing; sequencing was by immunoSEQ multiplex PCR. The sample includes some 630,000 clones, roughly 95% of them seen just once. The sequenced sample consisted of naive CD8+ T cells sorted from blood. The receptors originated from a woman aged 30 to 39 in good health. CDR3s include the opening cysteine and the closing phenylalanine or tryptophan. The D gene is left open where the match is weak. Clone size is shown for a subset of rows, as once, few, many or a class of expanded clone.

V gene	D gene	CDR3 length	clone size	J gene	CDR3 DNA	CDR3 protein
TRBV13	TRBD2	17	once	TRBJ2-2	TGTGCCAGCAGCTCAAGAGGACTAGCGGGAGATACCGGGGAGCTGTTTTTT	CASSSRGLAGDTGELFF
TRBV5-6	NA	15	NA	TRBJ1-6	TGTGCCAGCAGTTCCGGGGCTATGGCAAATTCACCCCTCCACTTT	CASSSGAMANSPLHF
TRBV11-2	TRBD2	15	NA	TRBJ2-5	TGTGCCAGCAGCTTAGATCTGGCGGGAGGGGAGACCCAGTACTTC	CASSLDLAGGETQYF
TRBV14	TRBD2	17	NA	TRBJ2-7	TGTGCCAGCAGCCAAGATCCCAGAAGCGGGAGGACTGGCGAGCAGTACTTC	CASSQDPRSGRTGEQYF
TRBV5-1	NA	16	once	TRBJ2-6	TGCGCCAGCAGCTTGGAGGGGGGCTTAACGGCCAACGTCCTGACTTTC	CASSLEGGLTANVLTF
TRBV2	NA	15	NA	TRBJ2-2	TGTGCCAGTACGTCCGGGGCCACGAACACCGGGGAGCTGTTTTTT	CASTSGATNTGELFF
TRBV28	NA	17	NA	TRBJ1-1	TGTGCCAGCAGCTATACTTGGGGGGTTCTACAGAACACTGAAGCTTTCTTT	CASSYTWGVLQNTEAFF
TRBV6-5	NA	13	NA	TRBJ2-7	TGTGCCAGCAGTGGGGGAGGAGGCTACGAGCAGTACTTC	CASSGGGGYEQYF
TRBV6-1	NA	15	NA	TRBJ2-7	TGTGCCAGCAGTGAAGTCCCAGGTTTCTCCTACGAGCAGTACTTC	CASSEVPGFSYEQYF
TRBV9	NA	14	NA	TRBJ2-7	TGTGCCAGCAGCGTAGAGGGGGGACGGGCGAAGCAGTACTTC	CASSVEGGRAKQYF
TRBV11-2	TRBD2	16	few	TRBJ2-1	TGTGCCAGCAAAACTAGCGGGAGGGCCCCTCACAATGAGCAGTTCTTC	CASKTSGRAPHNEQFF
TRBV28	NA	13	NA	TRBJ1-1	TGTGCCAGCAGTTTATTCGTCGACACTGAAGCTTTCTTT	CASSLFVDTEAFF
TRBV2	NA	13	once	TRBJ2-7	TGTGCCAGCATCGGCAGGGATCTCTACGAGCAGTACTTC	CASIGRDLYEQYF
TRBV11-2	NA	12	NA	TRBJ2-2	TGTGCCAGCAGCGGAGGGACCGGGGAGCTGTTTTTT	CASSGGTGELFF
TRBV7-2	NA	14	NA	TRBJ2-7	TGTGCCAGCAGCTCCCGACAGAAATCCTACGAGCAGTACTTC	CASSSRQKSYEQYF
TRBV28	TRBD2	14	NA	TRBJ2-7	TGTGCCAGCAGTTTTCCTAGCGGAGCGCGCGAGCAGTACTTC	CASSFPSGAREQYF
TRBV11-2	NA	15	NA	TRBJ2-7	TGTGCCAGCAGCCCTCTCACGGGGCGTAACTACGAGCAGTACTTC	CASSPLTGRNYEQYF
TRBV28	NA	13	NA	TRBJ1-2	TGTGCCAGTCGACTAGGACCGCTCTATGGCTACACCTTC	CASRLGPLYGYTF
TRBV29-1	TRBD1	15	NA	TRBJ2-5	TGCAGCGTTGTGGACAGGGCCGGTTGGCAAGAGACCCAGTACTTC	CSVVDRAGWQETQYF
TRBV11-2	TRBD2	17	NA	TRBJ2-2	TGTGCCAGCAGCTCCGGGACTAGCGGGAGTTACACCGGGGAGCTGTTTTTT	CASSSGTSGSYTGELFF
TRBV2	TRBD2	15	NA	TRBJ2-1	TGTGCCAGTTTGGTAGCGGGAGTTGGGGGAAATGAGCAGTTCTTC	CASLVAGVGGNEQFF
TRBV7-9	NA	14	NA	TRBJ1-1	TGTGCCAGCAGCCGATCGGCGATCTATCCTGAAGCTTTCTTT	CASSRSAIYPEAFF
TRBV10-3	NA	12	NA	TRBJ2-7	TGTGCCACCTATGGAGGGACCTACGAGCAGTACTTC	CATYGGTYEQYF
TRBV4-1	NA	15	NA	TRBJ2-5	TGCGCCAGCAGCCAAGTTCGTAGTTCACAAGAGACCCAGTACTTC	CASSQVRSSQETQYF
TRBV5-6	NA	15	NA	TRBJ2-1	TGTGCCAGCAGCTGGGGCCGGGACAATTACAATGAGCAGTTCTTC	CASSWGRDNYNEQFF
TRBV27	TRBD2	13	NA	TRBJ2-1	TGTGCCTCGGGGACTAGCGGGAGGAATGAGCAGTTCTTC	CASGTSGRNEQFF
TRBV27	TRBD2	14	NA	TRBJ2-7	TGTGCCAGCAGTTTGGCGGGGGTGGGCTACGAGCAGTACTTC	CASSLAGVGYEQYF
TRBV6-6	TRBD2	15	NA	TRBJ2-7	TGTGCCAGCAGTACGAAAGCGGGACCGTCCTACGAGCAGTACTTC	CASSTKAGPSYEQYF
TRBV4-1	NA	14	once	TRBJ2-5	TGCGCCAGCAGCCAAGAGAGTGCAGGGCAGACCCAGTACTTC	CASSQESAGQTQYF
TRBV2	NA	10	NA	TRBJ1-1	TGTGCCAGTATGGGCGCTGAAGCTTTCTTT	CASMGAEAFF
TRBV19	NA	17	NA	TRBJ1-5	TGTGCCAGTAGTATAGTCCTTGGTTGGCAGAACAATCAGCCCCAGCATTTT	CASSIVLGWQNNQPQHF
TRBV20-1	NA	10	NA	TRBJ1-1	TGCAGTGCTGGACAAGTAGAAGCTTTCTTT	CSAGQVEAFF
TRBV27	NA	14	NA	TRBJ2-1	TGTGCCAGCAGTTTACGAAACTCACGGAATGAGCAGTTCTTC	CASSLRNSRNEQFF
TRBV5-4	NA	11	NA	TRBJ2-5	TGTGCCAGCAGTATGGTGGGGACCCAGTACTTC	CASSMVGTQYF
TRBV5-4	TRBD1	18	once	TRBJ2-6	TGTGCCAGCAGCTCTGGACAGGGAAGTTCCTCTGGGGCCAACGTCCTGACTTTC	CASSSGQGSSSGANVLTF
TRBV7-8	NA	12	NA	TRBJ1-1	TGTGCCAGCAGCTTAATAGGCACTGAAGCTTTCTTT	CASSLIGTEAFF
TRBV21-1	NA	16	once	TRBJ1-1	TGTGCCAGCAGTCACGCCGTAGCTACACTTCGCACTGAAGCTTTCTTT	CASSHAVATLRTEAFF
TRBV27	NA	12	NA	TRBJ2-7	TGTGCCAGCGCGGCTAGCGCGTACGAGCAGTACTTC	CASAASAYEQYF
TRBV9	TRBD2	14	NA	TRBJ2-1	TGTGCCAGCAGCGGGGCCCTAGCGGACAATGAGCAGTTCTTC	CASSGALADNEQFF
TRBV10-1	NA	14	NA	TRBJ2-7	TGCGCCAGCAGCCAGTATAGGGGACCTTACGAGCAGTACTTC	CASSQYRGPYEQYF
TRBV6-6	NA	16	NA	TRBJ2-1	TGTGCCAGCAGTTACTCGATACAGCCTCCCCCCAATGAGCAGTTCTTC	CASSYSIQPPPNEQFF
TRBV2	NA	17	NA	TRBJ2-7	TGTGCCAGCAGTTCAAGCCGCGACAGGAGAGGTCACTACGAGCAGTACTTC	CASSSSRDRRGHYEQYF
TRBV7-9	TRBD2	17	once	TRBJ2-1	TGTGCCAGCAGCTTTTCAGAGGGACTAGCGGGAGACAATGAGCAGTTCTTC	CASSFSEGLAGDNEQFF
TRBV28	TRBD1	15	NA	TRBJ2-7	TGTGCCAGCAGGTTATTCGAACAGGGGACGGGCGAGCAGTACTTC	CASRLFEQGTGEQYF
TRBV6-6	TRBD1	16	NA	TRBJ1-5	TGTGCCAGCAGTCCCTCCGGGACAGGGAACAATCAGCCCCAGCATTTT	CASSPSGTGNNQPQHF
TRBV10-2	TRBD1	16	once	TRBJ2-5	TGCGCCAGCAGTGAGACAGGGGCAGGGGGAGCAGAGACCCAGTACTTC	CASSETGAGGAETQYF
TRBV6-6	NA	13	NA	TRBJ1-5	TGTGCCAGCAAGGGGGGGACCAATCAGCCCCAGCATTTT	CASKGGTNQPQHF
TRBV27	TRBD1	17	NA	TRBJ2-7	TGTGCCAGCAGTAGATCTCCCGGGACAGGTCGGTTCGGGGAGCAGTACTTC	CASSRSPGTGRFGEQYF
TRBV7-9	TRBD1	14	NA	TRBJ2-1	TGTGCCAGCAGCTTAAGCGACAGGGTCGATGAGCAGTTCTTC	CASSLSDRVDEQFF
TRBV11-2	NA	13	NA	TRBJ2-7	TGTGCCAGCAGCTTAGGGAGCTCCTACGAGCAGTACTTC	CASSLGSSYEQYF
TRBV9	TRBD1	16	NA	TRBJ2-3	TGTGCCAGCAGCGTAGGGACAGGGGTGAGGACAGATACGCAGTATTTT	CASSVGTGVRTDTQYF
TRBV7-9	NA	12	NA	TRBJ2-7	TGTGCCAGCAGACCCCAGGGCGGCGAGCAGTACTTC	CASRPQGGEQYF
TRBV29-1	TRBD1	14	NA	TRBJ1-2	TGCAGCGTGGACGGACAGGGGGCAAGGAAGGGCTACACCTTC	CSVDGQGARKGYTF
TRBV5-6	NA	14	NA	TRBJ1-1	TGTGCCAGCAGCACGGCAGCAGGCCGCGCTGAAGCTTTCTTT	CASSTAAGRAEAFF
TRBV7-3	NA	15	NA	TRBJ2-1	TGTGCCAGCAGCGTGGACAGAAGCTCCTACAATGAGCAGTTCTTC	CASSVDRSSYNEQFF
TRBV28	TRBD1	15	NA	TRBJ1-5	TGTGCCAGCAGTTACAGGGGGCGGGGGAATCAGCCCCAGCATTTT	CASSYRGRGNQPQHF
TRBV2	NA	12	NA	TRBJ2-7	TGTGCCAGCTGCGCAGTCGTACACGAGCAGTACTTC	CASCAVVHEQYF
TRBV2	NA	13	NA	TRBJ1-2	TGTGCCAGCATAAGGGGAACGACGGGCGGCTACACCTTC	CASIRGTTGGYTF
TRBV4-1	NA	15	NA	TRBJ2-7	TGCGCCAGCAGCCAACGAGCAGGGATTTACGACGAGCAGTACTTC	CASSQRAGIYDEQYF